A selection of T cell receptor beta chains follows, all from one sample in a study of blood T cell repertoires in COVID-19. Assay: immunoSEQ multiplex PCR; the TCRdb copy retains only in-frame clones and omits some. The table records roughly 230,000 clones, under 90% of them present only once. The sample was peripheral blood. Receptor source: a woman at least 80 years old with COVID-19, enrolled during active disease. Both conserved end residues are part of each CDR3. Each record gives: D gene, V gene, J gene, clone size, CDR3 DNA, CDR3 protein. D genes are given only for firm matches. Only some rows state a clone size, as once, few, many or a class for expanded clones.

D gene: TRBD1; V gene: TRBV6-1; J gene: TRBJ1-2; clone size: .; CDR3 DNA: TGTGCCAGCAGTGAAACCTGGACAGGGCATGGCTACACCTTC; CDR3 protein: CASSETWTGHGYTF
D gene: TRBD1; V gene: TRBV2; J gene: TRBJ1-2; clone size: .; CDR3 DNA: TGTGCCAGCAGTGAAGAACAGGGGGTGTATTATGGCTACACCTTC; CDR3 protein: CASSEEQGVYYGYTF
D gene: .; V gene: TRBV5-1; J gene: TRBJ2-3; clone size: .; CDR3 DNA: TGCGCCAGCAGCATTACAGGGTTAGCAGATACGCAGTATTTT; CDR3 protein: CASSITGLADTQYF
D gene: .; V gene: TRBV29-1; J gene: TRBJ1-1; clone size: .; CDR3 DNA: TGCAGCGCTCTAGTTGGGGCGACTGGGGAAGCTTTCTTT; CDR3 protein: CSALVGATGEAFF
D gene: TRBD1; V gene: TRBV28; J gene: TRBJ1-2; clone size: few; CDR3 DNA: TGTGCCAGCAGTTTGGTCGCCCCACAGGGGCCCCTTTCCTATGGCTACACCTTC; CDR3 protein: CASSLVAPQGPLSYGYTF
D gene: .; V gene: TRBV2; J gene: TRBJ2-3; clone size: .; CDR3 DNA: TGTGCCAGCAGTGAGGGGGGTCGAAGGGGAGATACGCAGTATTTT; CDR3 protein: CASSEGGRRGDTQYF
D gene: .; V gene: TRBV27; J gene: TRBJ1-1; clone size: few; CDR3 DNA: TGTGCCAGCAGTTTATCAATGGGCCTGGGCGCTGAAGCTTTCTTT; CDR3 protein: CASSLSMGLGAEAFF
D gene: TRBD2; V gene: TRBV6-6; J gene: TRBJ2-2; clone size: .; CDR3 DNA: TGTGCCAGCAGTTACTCGATCGGGGGGGCGACCGGGGAGCTGTTTTTT; CDR3 protein: CASSYSIGGATGELFF
D gene: .; V gene: TRBV6-2/TRBV6-3; J gene: TRBJ1-2; clone size: few; CDR3 DNA: TGTGCCAGCAGTTACAACATCCACTATGGCTACACCTTC; CDR3 protein: CASSYNIHYGYTF
D gene: TRBD2; V gene: TRBV6-5; J gene: TRBJ2-3; clone size: .; CDR3 DNA: TGTGCCAGCAGTCGAAGGACTAGCGTAGATACGCAGTATTTT; CDR3 protein: CASSRRTSVDTQYF
D gene: .; V gene: TRBV7-2; J gene: TRBJ1-1; clone size: once; CDR3 DNA: TGTGCCAGCAGCCCCACCCAGGGTTCCACTGAAGCTTTCTTT; CDR3 protein: CASSPTQGSTEAFF
D gene: .; V gene: TRBV5-1; J gene: TRBJ1-1; clone size: .; CDR3 DNA: TGCGCCAGCAGCTTGGCTTCACCACTTACCACTCCGAACACTGAAGCTTTCTTT; CDR3 protein: CASSLASPLTTPNTEAFF
D gene: .; V gene: TRBV20-1; J gene: TRBJ1-6; clone size: .; CDR3 DNA: TGCAGTGCTAGAGATGGAGGACCCCTCCACTTT; CDR3 protein: CSARDGGPLHF
D gene: .; V gene: TRBV27; J gene: TRBJ1-6; clone size: few; CDR3 DNA: TGTGCCAGCAGTTCCTATATAAGGGGCGACGCGAATTCACCCCTCCACTTT; CDR3 protein: CASSSYIRGDANSPLHF
D gene: .; V gene: TRBV15; J gene: TRBJ1-3; clone size: .; CDR3 DNA: TGTGCCACCAGCAGAGCACAGGCCATTGGAAACACCATATATTTT; CDR3 protein: CATSRAQAIGNTIYF
D gene: TRBD1; V gene: TRBV19; J gene: TRBJ1-2; clone size: few; CDR3 DNA: TGTGCCAGTAGTATCCTTGGACAGGGGATCGATGGCTACACCTTC; CDR3 protein: CASSILGQGIDGYTF
D gene: TRBD1; V gene: TRBV2; J gene: TRBJ1-5; clone size: .; CDR3 DNA: TGTGCCAGCAGCCTGGGACAGAATCAGCCCCAGCATTTT; CDR3 protein: CASSLGQNQPQHF
D gene: TRBD1; V gene: TRBV6-2/TRBV6-3; J gene: TRBJ2-7; clone size: .; CDR3 DNA: TGTGCCAGCAGTGCCACCGGGACAGGGTTCGGGTCCTACGAGCAGTACTTC; CDR3 protein: CASSATGTGFGSYEQYF
D gene: TRBD1; V gene: TRBV5-1; J gene: TRBJ2-1; clone size: .; CDR3 DNA: TGCGCCAGCAGAGAGGGGACAGGGTCATACAATGAGCAGTTCTTC; CDR3 protein: CASREGTGSYNEQFF
D gene: .; V gene: TRBV12-3/TRBV12-4; J gene: TRBJ1-1; clone size: .; CDR3 DNA: TGTGCCAGCAGATCGGGGGGCGACACTGAAGCTTTCTTT; CDR3 protein: CASRSGGDTEAFF
D gene: TRBD2; V gene: TRBV7-9; J gene: TRBJ2-5; clone size: .; CDR3 DNA: TGTGCCAGCAGCTTAGTGCGGGGGGGCCTAACTTGGTACCAAGAGACCCAGTACTTC; CDR3 protein: CASSLVRGGLTWYQETQYF
D gene: .; V gene: TRBV5-4; J gene: TRBJ2-3; clone size: .; CDR3 DNA: TGTGCCAGCAGGAACCAGGGCACAGATACGCAGTATTTT; CDR3 protein: CASRNQGTDTQYF
D gene: TRBD1; V gene: TRBV7-2; J gene: TRBJ1-3; clone size: .; CDR3 DNA: TGTGCCAGCAGCCTTGCCGGGACAGGGGTCCGGAACACCATATATTTT; CDR3 protein: CASSLAGTGVRNTIYF
D gene: .; V gene: TRBV24-1; J gene: TRBJ1-1; clone size: .; CDR3 DNA: TGTGCCACCAGTGAAACAGGCATGAACACTGAAGCTTTCTTT; CDR3 protein: CATSETGMNTEAFF
D gene: .; V gene: TRBV7-3; J gene: TRBJ2-2; clone size: .; CDR3 DNA: TGTGCCAGCAGCACGAGACCCGGGGCCGGGGAGCTGTTTTTT; CDR3 protein: CASSTRPGAGELFF
D gene: .; V gene: TRBV28; J gene: TRBJ1-1; clone size: .; CDR3 DNA: TGTGCCAGCAGTCTCAGCAGGGCTAACACTGAAGCTTTCTTT; CDR3 protein: CASSLSRANTEAFF
D gene: TRBD1; V gene: TRBV30; J gene: TRBJ2-5; clone size: .; CDR3 DNA: TGTGCCTGGAGCCAAGGGGACAGCCCGGGAGAGACCCAGTACTTC; CDR3 protein: CAWSQGDSPGETQYF
D gene: TRBD1; V gene: TRBV10-3; J gene: TRBJ1-1; clone size: .; CDR3 DNA: TGTGCCAGCAGGGGGACAGGGCGAATCGGGGGCACTGAAGCTTTCTTT; CDR3 protein: CASRGTGRIGGTEAFF
D gene: TRBD1; V gene: TRBV19; J gene: TRBJ1-4; clone size: .; CDR3 DNA: TGTGCCAGTAGTATGAAGCGACAGGGGGGCGCGAGGGAAAAACTGTTTTTT; CDR3 protein: CASSMKRQGGAREKLFF
D gene: TRBD2; V gene: TRBV5-1; J gene: TRBJ2-1; clone size: .; CDR3 DNA: TGCGCCAGCAGCTTGGGACTAGCGGGGAAAACAACCTTCGATGAGCAGTTCTTC; CDR3 protein: CASSLGLAGKTTFDEQFF
D gene: TRBD1; V gene: TRBV5-1; J gene: TRBJ1-3; clone size: few; CDR3 DNA: TGCGCCAGCAGCTTGGGGACAGGGTCTGGAAACACCATATATTTT; CDR3 protein: CASSLGTGSGNTIYF
D gene: TRBD1; V gene: TRBV28; J gene: TRBJ1-2; clone size: .; CDR3 DNA: TGTGCCAGCAGTTTACCCGGGACAGCGGGTGGCTACACCTTC; CDR3 protein: CASSLPGTAGGYTF
D gene: TRBD2; V gene: TRBV9; J gene: TRBJ2-5; clone size: .; CDR3 DNA: TGTGCCAGCAGCGTAGGCAATAGCGGGGGCCTCCAAGAGACCCAGTACTTC; CDR3 protein: CASSVGNSGGLQETQYF
D gene: .; V gene: TRBV3-1/TRBV3-2; J gene: TRBJ1-4; clone size: .; CDR3 DNA: TGTGCCAGCAGCCAATATTTTGAAAAACTGTTTTTT; CDR3 protein: CASSQYFEKLFF
D gene: .; V gene: TRBV6-5; J gene: TRBJ1-2; clone size: .; CDR3 DNA: TGTGCCAGCAGTTACGGACAGTTTCCGAGAGGCTACACCTTC; CDR3 protein: CASSYGQFPRGYTF
D gene: .; V gene: TRBV10-3; J gene: TRBJ1-1; clone size: .; CDR3 DNA: TGTGCCATCAGTGAGACACCTAACACTGAAGCTTTCTTT; CDR3 protein: CAISETPNTEAFF
D gene: TRBD1; V gene: TRBV5-8; J gene: TRBJ1-4; clone size: .; CDR3 DNA: TGTGCCAGCAGCACCGGACAGGCAACTAATGAAAAACTGTTTTTT; CDR3 protein: CASSTGQATNEKLFF
D gene: .; V gene: TRBV3-1/TRBV3-2; J gene: TRBJ1-2; clone size: once; CDR3 DNA: TGTGCCAGCAGCCAAGAAGCCGGGGGGGGCTACACCTTC; CDR3 protein: CASSQEAGGGYTF
D gene: TRBD2; V gene: TRBV6-5; J gene: TRBJ2-7; clone size: .; CDR3 DNA: TGTGCCAGCAGTTCCCTTTCAGCGGGGGAATACTACGAGCAGTACTTC; CDR3 protein: CASSSLSAGEYYEQYF
D gene: TRBD1; V gene: TRBV12-5; J gene: TRBJ1-1; clone size: .; CDR3 DNA: TGTGCTAGTGGTCTTACCAGGGGGCGAGCTTTCTTT; CDR3 protein: CASGLTRGRAFF
D gene: TRBD1; V gene: TRBV5-6; J gene: TRBJ1-1; clone size: once; CDR3 DNA: TGTGCCAGCAACTCATTACAGGGGTACACTGAAGCTTTCTTT; CDR3 protein: CASNSLQGYTEAFF
D gene: TRBD1; V gene: TRBV6-5; J gene: TRBJ1-3; clone size: .; CDR3 DNA: TGTGCCAGCAGCCTTCAATGGACAGGGAGGTCCACCATATATTTT; CDR3 protein: CASSLQWTGRSTIYF
D gene: TRBD1; V gene: TRBV4-2; J gene: TRBJ1-1; clone size: .; CDR3 DNA: TGTGCCAGCAGCCAGGGTGGACAGGGTGAAGCTTTCTTT; CDR3 protein: CASSQGGQGEAFF
D gene: TRBD1; V gene: TRBV5-1; J gene: TRBJ1-1; clone size: .; CDR3 DNA: TGCGCCAGCAGCTTGGAGGGACAGGGAACGAGCACTGAAGCTTTCTTT; CDR3 protein: CASSLEGQGTSTEAFF
D gene: TRBD1; V gene: TRBV19; J gene: TRBJ1-1; clone size: .; CDR3 DNA: TGTGCCAGTAGTCCCCGGGACAGGGCGACTGAAGCTTTCTTT; CDR3 protein: CASSPRDRATEAFF
D gene: TRBD2; V gene: TRBV5-1; J gene: TRBJ2-5; clone size: .; CDR3 DNA: TGCGCCAGCAGCTTGGAACGACTAGCGGGGGGGAATTTGGAGACCCAGTACTTC; CDR3 protein: CASSLERLAGGNLETQYF
D gene: TRBD2; V gene: TRBV6-5; J gene: TRBJ2-1; clone size: .; CDR3 DNA: TGTGCCAGCAGTTCCGGACTAGCGGGGGGGCTTGAGCAGTTCTTC; CDR3 protein: CASSSGLAGGLEQFF
D gene: .; V gene: TRBV12-3/TRBV12-4; J gene: TRBJ2-1; clone size: .; CDR3 DNA: TGTGCCAGCAGTCCAGGGGAAGACAATGAGCAGTTCTTC; CDR3 protein: CASSPGEDNEQFF
D gene: .; V gene: TRBV28; J gene: TRBJ2-7; clone size: .; CDR3 DNA: TGTGCCGGCCTTCCAAAGCAGTACTTC; CDR3 protein: CAGLPKQYF
D gene: .; V gene: TRBV21-1; J gene: TRBJ1-3; clone size: .; CDR3 DNA: TGTGCCAGCAGCAAGAGCGACAGGCGTAACGTTCTCTTCTCTGGAAACACCATATATTTT; CDR3 protein: CASSKSDRRNVLFSGNTIYF
D gene: .; V gene: TRBV6-6; J gene: TRBJ2-5; clone size: few; CDR3 DNA: TGTGCCAGCAGTTGGCGGGAGACCCAGTACTTC; CDR3 protein: CASSWRETQYF
D gene: TRBD2; V gene: TRBV19; J gene: TRBJ2-7; clone size: .; CDR3 DNA: TGTGCCAGTAGCCGGGGGAGCGGGGAGTATCGGTACTTC; CDR3 protein: CASSRGSGEYRYF
D gene: .; V gene: TRBV6-5; J gene: TRBJ2-2; clone size: .; CDR3 DNA: TGTGCCAGCACCCACCCAGCGGGGAACACCGGGGAGCTGTTTTTT; CDR3 protein: CASTHPAGNTGELFF
D gene: TRBD1; V gene: TRBV30; J gene: TRBJ1-6; clone size: .; CDR3 DNA: TGTGCCTGGAAGGGACAGGGGTATTCACCCCTCCACTTT; CDR3 protein: CAWKGQGYSPLHF
D gene: .; V gene: TRBV27; J gene: TRBJ1-6; clone size: .; CDR3 DNA: TGTGCCAGCAGGGTAACAGGGATTGGTAATTCACCCCTCCACTTT; CDR3 protein: CASRVTGIGNSPLHF
D gene: TRBD2; V gene: TRBV4-3; J gene: TRBJ2-1; clone size: .; CDR3 DNA: TGCGCCAGCAGCCAACTAGCGGGGACCTACAATGAGCAGTTCTTC; CDR3 protein: CASSQLAGTYNEQFF
D gene: .; V gene: TRBV19; J gene: TRBJ2-7; clone size: .; CDR3 DNA: TGTGCCAGTAGTACCACTCGTTCCTACGAGCAGTACTTC; CDR3 protein: CASSTTRSYEQYF
D gene: TRBD1; V gene: TRBV19; J gene: TRBJ2-2; clone size: few; CDR3 DNA: TGTGCCAGTGCACGGGACAGGGGGCATCTGGACACCGGGGAGCTGTTTTTT; CDR3 protein: CASARDRGHLDTGELFF
D gene: .; V gene: TRBV6-2/TRBV6-3; J gene: TRBJ1-2; clone size: .; CDR3 DNA: TGTGCCAGCAGCAGCGCGGAGGGAAGCTATGGCTACACCTTC; CDR3 protein: CASSSAEGSYGYTF
D gene: TRBD1; V gene: TRBV27; J gene: TRBJ2-7; clone size: .; CDR3 DNA: TGTGCCAGCAGGGCCGGGACAGGGTCCTACGAGCAGTACTTC; CDR3 protein: CASRAGTGSYEQYF